The clone carrying this TCR beta chain occurred many times. One end of the junction does not line up with germline, which may come from a read error. This entry is derived from a study of T cells in Graves' hyperthyroidism and ophthalmopathy. It was RNA transcripts that yielded the amplified TCR beta CDR3 regions. The HTBI set primed first-round TCR CDR3 RT-PCR. TCRdb itself ran the multiplex PCR reads through MiXCR, one entry per CDR3 protein. The table records more than 500,000 distinct CDR3 sequences, 15% to 20% of them present only once. The material sequenced was blood. This TCR derives from a woman in her thirties with Graves' ophthalmopathy.

The CDR3 protein is CASSLTRDTQYF. In nucleotides, the CDR3 is TGTGCCAGCAGCCTGACCAGGGATACGCAGTATTTT. This rearrangement joins TRBV5-1 to TRBJ2-3, with D unclear. Germline CDR1 is SGHRS and CDR2 is YFSETQ. The CDR3 extends over 12 amino acids. The complete variable domain, with remaining parts taken from reference TRBV5-1 and TRBJ2-3, reads KAGVTQTPRYLIKTRGQQVTLSCSPISGHRSVSWYQQTPGQGLQFLFEYFSETQRNKGNFPGRFSGRQFSNSRSEMNVSTLELGDSALYLCASSLTRDTQYFGPGTRLTVL.